This is a list of T cell receptor beta chains from one sample in a study of shared clonotypes between healthy human individuals. Some clones are missing from TCRdb's copy, which holds only in-frame ones; the method was immunoSEQ multiplex PCR. The table lists roughly 1 million clones, 75% to 80% of them singletons, with more than 0.45% in the top ten. Sequences were obtained from memory CD4+ T cells from PBMCs. The receptors originated from a man younger than 30 in good health. Some clones in this sample may be carry-over from other donors' samples. Each CDR3 is given with its conserved first and last residue. The D gene is left open where the match is weak. Size tells how often a clone was seen (once, few, many) or the class of an expanded clone, and some rows leave it out.

J: TRBJ1-1; V: TRBV5-8; size: NA; D: NA; DNA: TGTGCCAGCAGCTCCGCCGGGACAACGAACACTGAAGCTTTCTTT; CDR3: CASSSAGTTNTEAFF
J: TRBJ2-5; V: TRBV6-1; size: NA; D: TRBD1; DNA: TGTGCCACCCCGGGACAGGGTTCTTTAGAGACCCAGTACTTC; CDR3: CATPGQGSLETQYF
J: TRBJ1-4; V: TRBV5-1; size: NA; D: NA; DNA: TGCGCCAGCAGCGCCGGGAGTTCAACTAATGAAAAACTGTTTTTT; CDR3: CASSAGSSTNEKLFF
J: TRBJ1-2; V: TRBV28; size: NA; D: NA; DNA: TGTGCCAGCCCTCGGCGGACGGGGGGCACGGGCTACACCTTC; CDR3: CASPRRTGGTGYTF
J: TRBJ1-2; V: TRBV27; size: once; D: NA; DNA: TGTGCCAGCAGACCCAACCCCTTTAGTCTCTACACCTTC; CDR3: CASRPNPFSLYTF
J: TRBJ2-1; V: TRBV6-1; size: NA; D: NA; DNA: TGTGCCAGCAGTGCGTTCCCGGGCCAGGGTTCAAATAGAAAAAACAATGAGCAGTTCTTC; CDR3: CASSAFPGQGSNRKNNEQFF
J: TRBJ2-7; V: TRBV5-1; size: NA; D: NA; DNA: TGCGCCAGCAGCTTGGCCAACGGCCGGGCCGACGAGCAGTACTTC; CDR3: CASSLANGRADEQYF
J: TRBJ2-1; V: TRBV29-1; size: NA; D: NA; DNA: TGCAGCGTTCCGACTCTAGCGAGCCAGAATGAGCAGTTCTTC; CDR3: CSVPTLASQNEQFF
J: TRBJ1-1; V: TRBV11-1; size: NA; D: NA; DNA: TGTGCCAGCAGCTTAGGAAGGAACACTGAAGCTTTCTTT; CDR3: CASSLGRNTEAFF
J: TRBJ2-7; V: TRBV7-2; size: NA; D: TRBD2; DNA: TGTGCCAGCAGCTTAAACGCGGGAGGCGAGCAGTACTTC; CDR3: CASSLNAGGEQYF
J: TRBJ2-6; V: TRBV29-1; size: NA; D: NA; DNA: TGCAGCGTTGGACAGATCTCTGGGGCCAACGTCCTGACTTTC; CDR3: CSVGQISGANVLTF
J: TRBJ2-5; V: TRBV4-3; size: NA; D: TRBD2; DNA: TGCGCCAGCAGCCAAGATCTAGCGGGAGGGTACCAAGAGACCCAGTACTTC; CDR3: CASSQDLAGGYQETQYF
J: TRBJ1-1; V: TRBV5-1; size: NA; D: NA; DNA: TGCGCCAGCAGCTTGGGCCAAGCCTCTGAAGCTTTCTTT; CDR3: CASSLGQASEAFF
J: TRBJ2-6; V: TRBV28; size: NA; D: NA; DNA: TGTGCCAGCAGTTTTGCTAGGGGTGGGGCCAACGTCCTGACTTTC; CDR3: CASSFARGGANVLTF
J: TRBJ2-7; V: TRBV5-1; size: NA; D: TRBD1; DNA: TGCGCCAGCAGCTCCCAGGGGGCGGATGGGGAGCAGTACTTC; CDR3: CASSSQGADGEQYF
J: TRBJ2-3; V: TRBV5-1; size: once; D: TRBD2; DNA: TGCGCCAGCAGCTCGGGACTAGGAGATACGCAGTATTTT; CDR3: CASSSGLGDTQYF
J: TRBJ2-7; V: TRBV20-1; size: NA; D: NA; DNA: TGCAGCCCGGGATCCTACGAGCAGTACTTC; CDR3: CSPGSYEQYF
J: TRBJ1-1; V: TRBV27; size: few; D: TRBD1; DNA: TGTGCCAGCAGTTCAGGACAGGGGTGGAACACTGAAGCTTTCTTT; CDR3: CASSSGQGWNTEAFF
J: TRBJ2-3; V: TRBV28; size: NA; D: TRBD2; DNA: TGTGCCAGCAGTTCCCTCACGGGAGGTTGGGGCGATACGCAGTATTTT; CDR3: CASSSLTGGWGDTQYF
J: TRBJ2-7; V: TRBV28; size: NA; D: NA; DNA: TGTGCCAGCAGCCATGACAGCTCCTACGAGCAGTACTTC; CDR3: CASSHDSSYEQYF
J: TRBJ2-5; V: TRBV2; size: NA; D: NA; DNA: TGTGCCAGCAGGGGCGGTGGGTACCAAGAGACCCAGTACTTC; CDR3: CASRGGGYQETQYF
J: TRBJ1-3; V: TRBV5-1; size: NA; D: NA; DNA: TGCGCCAGCAGCTTGGTCGGGACCGGTGGAAACACCATATATTTT; CDR3: CASSLVGTGGNTIYF
J: TRBJ2-1; V: TRBV28; size: NA; D: TRBD1; DNA: TGTGCCAGCAACACGGGACAGGGCGGCCTCGGCCCTCACAGTGAGCAGTTCTTC; CDR3: CASNTGQGGLGPHSEQFF
J: TRBJ1-1; V: TRBV11-2; size: few; D: TRBD1; DNA: TGTGCCAGCAGCCCTACGGGACAGGCAGGCGCTGAAGCTTTCTTT; CDR3: CASSPTGQAGAEAFF
J: TRBJ1-6; V: TRBV30; size: few; D: NA; DNA: TGTGCCTGGAGTGTATCGGGTTTCCAGAATAATTCACCCCTCCACTTT; CDR3: CAWSVSGFQNNSPLHF
J: TRBJ1-2; V: TRBV9; size: NA; D: NA; DNA: TGTGCCAGCAGCCTCGGACGGGAACCCTATGGCTACACCTTC; CDR3: CASSLGREPYGYTF